Presented here are 18 T cell receptor beta chains from one specimen sequenced in a study of blood T cell repertoires in COVID-19. Sequenced by immunoSEQ multiplex PCR; TCRdb stores in-frame clones only, minus some. The sample includes some 200,000 clones, about 89% seen only once; the top ten take more than 4.5%. Sequenced material: peripheral blood. These receptors were obtained from a middle-aged woman with acute or convalescent COVID-19.

The chain joins TRBV5-1 to TRBJ2-5, with 10 bases lining up with TRBD1. V trimming: 0 bases; J trimming: 3 bases; junction bases outside the gene matches: 2. Germline V gene sequence: CDR1 SGHRS, CDR2 YFSETQ. The CDR3 totals 15 residues. The CDR3 DNA reads TGCGCCAGCAGCTTGGGACAGGGGGCGAAAGAGACCCAGTACTTC. Translating gives CASSLGQGAKETQYF.

This chain uses TRBV7-2 with TRBJ1-2; D unresolved. CDR3 length: 13 amino acids. V shed 1 base and J shed 8 bases, with 11 bases lying between them. Per germline, CDR1 SGHTA and CDR2 FQGNSA. CDR3 DNA sequence: TGTGCCAGCAGCTTAGAAGTCCGCGGGGGCTACACCTTC. Its protein product is CASSLEVRGGYTF.

In its sample, this clone was seen a few times. The chain uses TRBV27 and TRBJ1-1, with 11 bases identical to TRBD1. This CDR3 region has 15 residues. Germline V lookup: CDR1 MNHEY, CDR2 SMNVEV (reference sequence). The V gene end was trimmed by 5 bases and the J gene end by 5 bases; junction bases not matched to a gene: 7. CDR3 sequence reads: CASSPTGTGGTEAFF. In DNA form, the CDR3 reads TGTGCCAGCAGTCCCACCGGGACAGGGGGTACTGAAGCTTTCTTT.

The V gene is TRBV5-1, the J gene TRBJ2-1; TRBD2 agrees at 14 bases. The CDR3 spans 19 residues. Trimming at V came to 1 base and at J to 0 bases, leaving 6 bases not matched to a gene. CDR1 is SGHRS and CDR2 is YFSETQ in the germline V gene. CDR3 nucleotide sequence: TGCGCCAGCAGCTTGCTCGGGACTAGCGGGGGAGCCTCCTACAATGAGCAGTTCTTC. Amino acids: CASSLLGTSGGASYNEQFF.

A single count supports this clone. The V call is TRBV2, the J call TRBJ1-2; 7 bases match TRBD1. In germline, CDR1 is SNHLY, CDR2 FYNNEI. The J segment lost 4 bases and the V segment lost 5 bases, leaving 10 bases of the junction unmatched. The CDR3 is 15 residues long. The CDR3 nucleotides read TGTGCCAGCAGTACAGGGGAGATCTCTAGCTATGGCTACACCTTC. Its translation: CASSTGEISSYGYTF. Filled out from reference TRBV2 and TRBJ1-2, the complete variable domain reads EPEVTQTPSHQVTQMGQEVILRCVPISNHLYFYWYRQILGQKVEFLVSFYNNEISEKSEIFDDQFSVERPDGSNFTLKIRSTKLEDSAMYFCASSTGEISSYGYTFGSGTRLTVV.

V is TRBV5-6 and J is TRBJ1-1, with D tentatively TRBD1 (5 bases). The V and J ends lost 4 bases and 4 bases respectively, with 11 bases between them. This CDR3 contains 13 residues. Germline CDR1 is SGHDT and CDR2 is YYEEEE. DNA for the CDR3: TGTGCCAGCAGCCCCGGGCAGGGCACTGAAGCTTTCTTT. This gives the protein CASSPGQGTEAFF.

This chain joins TRBV2 and TRBJ2-7; TRBD1 matches 8 bases. V lost 5 bases and J lost 7; bases outside the gene matches: 16. The germline V gene has CDR1 SNHLY and CDR2 FYNNEI. The CDR3 contains 16 residues. The CDR3 nucleotides are TGTGCCAGCAGTTCCCGGGACAGGTCCTTCAGGGGAGAGCAGTACGTC. Translating gives CASSSRDRSFRGEQYV.

The V gene is TRBV11-2, the J gene TRBJ1-2; 7 positions agree with TRBD1. Germline V gene data show CDR1 as SGHAT and CDR2 as FQNNGV. The length of the CDR3 is 13 residues. Trimming removed 1 base from V and 4 bases from J; junction bases left unmatched: 0. The CDR3 coding sequence is TGTGCCAGCAGCTTAGGGGACAGCTATGGCTACACCTTC. Its translation: CASSLGDSYGYTF. The full variable domain, its missing parts supplied by reference TRBV11-2 and TRBJ1-2, is EAGVAQSPRYKIIEKRQSVAFWCNPISGHATLYWYQQILGQGPKLLIQFQNNGVVDDSQLPKDRFSAERLKGVDSTLKIQPAKLEDSAVYLCASSLGDSYGYTFGSGTRLTVV.

The chain is built from TRBV18 and TRBJ1-1, with 9 nucleotides matching TRBD1. The CDR3 has 16 amino acids. Germline assignment: CDR1 KGHSH and CDR2 LQKENI. With 5 bases clipped from V and 4 bases from J, the junction kept 11 bases outside the gene matches. The CDR3 protein is CASSIFEGQGSTEAFF. For the CDR3, the DNA is TGTGCCAGCTCAATATTTGAGGGACAGGGTTCCACTGAAGCTTTCTTT.

V usage is TRBV11-2 and J usage is TRBJ2-2; TRBD1 matches 9 bases. Germline-derived CDR1 and CDR2 are SGHAT and FQNNGV. This CDR3 is built from 17 residues. V was pared by 5 bases and J by 6 bases, with 13 bases of the junction left unmatched. CDR3 loop: CASSPSRDRVYPGELFF. In DNA, the CDR3 is TGTGCCAGCAGCCCGTCGAGGGACAGGGTATACCCCGGGGAGCTGTTTTTT.

The chain is built from TRBV5-6 and TRBJ1-1; D gene uncertain. Trimming took off 4 bases at V and 2 bases at J, with 9 bases between the two ends. This CDR3 region has 13 residues. Germline V gene sequence: CDR1 SGHDT, CDR2 YYEEEE. CDR3 loop: CASSPVPNTEAFF. In nucleotides, the CDR3 is TGTGCCAGCAGCCCGGTCCCTAACACTGAAGCTTTCTTT.

The rearrangement links TRBV12-3 or TRBV12-4 to TRBJ1-2; D gene ambiguous. The CDR3 length is 13 residues. Trimming left V 2 bases short and J 3 bases short, with 7 bases between. CDR3 sequence reads: CASSLYSYYGYTF. Here the CDR3 DNA reads TGTGCCAGCAGTTTATACAGTTACTATGGCTACACCTTC.

The chain uses TRBV11-3 and TRBJ2-1; 8 bases are a match to TRBD1. V lost 2 bases and J lost 8; bases outside the gene matches: 11. Germline CDR1 and CDR2: SGHNT and YENEEA. There are 16 residues in the CDR3. The CDR3 sequence is CASSLLGTGGQDEQFF. CDR3 nucleotides: TGTGCCAGCAGCTTATTGGGAACAGGGGGGCAGGATGAGCAGTTCTTC.

The rearrangement joins TRBV9 to TRBJ1-2, with D unresolved. V gave up 6 bases and J gave up 0 bases, with 12 bases separating them. CDR1 is SGDLS, CDR2 YYNGEE, per germline. The CDR3 is 14 residues long. The CDR3: CASTPLGSNYGYTF. The CDR3 DNA reads as TGTGCCAGCACCCCGTTGGGCTCTAACTATGGCTACACCTTC. The full variable domain, its missing parts supplied by reference TRBV9 and TRBJ1-2, is DSGVTQTPKHLITATGQRVTLRCSPRSGDLSVYWYQQSLDQGLQFLIQYYNGEERAKGNILERFSAQQFPDLHSELNLSSLELGDSALYFCASTPLGSNYGYTFGSGTRLTVV.

DNA of the CDR3: TGTGCCAGCAGCTTAAGTGGGCAGTCCTACAATGAGCAGTTCTTC. The encoded protein is CASSLSGQSYNEQFF. The chain uses TRBV7-2 and TRBJ2-1; unclear D gene. The germline V and J ends were trimmed by 2 bases and 1 base, with 9 bases remaining between them. Per the germline V gene, CDR1 is SGHTA and CDR2 is FQGNSA. This CDR3 comprises 15 residues.

The count of this clone is one. The chain has TRBV21-1 and TRBJ1-2; the table's D call, TRBD1, has no DNA check behind it. TRBV21-1 is a pseudogene segment. This CDR3 is 17 amino acids long. The CDR3 spells CASILHIFDRPNYGYTF. Written as DNA, the CDR3 is TGTGCCAGCATCTTGCACATTTTCGACAGGCCAAACTATGGCTACACCTTC.

The chain combines TRBV7-2 with TRBJ2-1, with TRBD2 as a possible D gene (5 bases). The CDR3 covers 17 residues. The germline gives CDR1 SGHTA, CDR2 FQGNSA. V lost 3 bases, J lost 0 bases, and 15 bases lay in between. The CDR3 spells CASSFRPRGFSYNEQFF. DNA of the CDR3: TGTGCCAGCAGCTTTCGACCAAGAGGGTTCTCCTACAATGAGCAGTTCTTC.

The chain uses TRBV5-4 and TRBJ2-5; D unclear. Trimming removed 0 bases at V and 1 base at J, with 7 bases between. CDR1 and CDR2 (germline): SGHNT, YYREEE (reference sequence). The CDR3 runs to 14 residues. CDR3 bases: TGTGCCAGCAGCTTGGGCCAGCGCCAAGAGACCCAGTACTTC. It is translated as CASSLGQRQETQYF.